The entry that follows covers one T cell receptor beta chain sequence. As yet, its antigen is unknown. TCRdb's table, derived via immunoSEQ multiplex PCR, lists solely in-frame clones and lacks some. Of over 110,000 clones in the sample, more than 80% were seen once. CDR3 size: 14 residues. CDR1 is SEHNR, CDR2 FQNEAQ, per germline (reference sequence). V shed 5 bases and J shed 0 bases, with 10 bases lying between them. The data were obtained in a study of Ad26.COV2.S vaccination and SARS-CoV-2 variants. Overall study results and limits: Researchers reported similar non-spike TCR breadth in vaccine and placebo recipients. Responses of spike-specific T cells (both CD8+ and CD4+) reportedly showed substantial breadth after vaccination. Spike-specific TCR breadth was greater after Ad26.COV2.S than placebo. Breadth and depth estimates from TCRs may understate total T cell responses.

This receptor was taken from a human donor who had recovered from COVID-19. The chain has TRBV7-9 and TRBJ1-1; no definite D call. Sequences were derived from peripheral blood, sampled after recovery from COVID-19. The chain's CDR3 is CASSPGRLNTEAFF. As DNA, the CDR3 is TGTGCCAGCAGCCCCGGACGGCTGAACACTGAAGCTTTCTTT.